This section outlines one TCR beta chain sequence together with its context. As yet, its antigen is unknown. This CDR3 region has 14 residues. Germline CDR1 reads SGHAT; CDR2 reads FQNNGV. V shed 2 bases and J shed 4 bases, with 9 bases lying between them. The data stem from a study of cytomegalovirus exposure and HLA in healthy donors. Broader study findings: It was assumed in the presence/absence analyses that sequencing depth was roughly uniform across donors. CMV antigen specificity was confirmed in vitro for a few CMV-associated chains.

In the PCR, 60 Vbeta and 13 Jbeta primers were used. The protocol was immunoSEQ multiplex PCR, while the TCRdb copy is restricted to in-frame clones and leaves out a portion. The sample shows tens of thousands of clones, roughly two thirds of them seen only once. The receptor comes from a woman in her forties or fifties in good health and CMV-seropositive. Sample: PBMCs. The chain recombines TRBV11-2 with TRBJ2-1; D ambiguous. The CDR3 nucleotides read TGTGCCAGCAGCTTATCGGTAAAGTACAATGAGCAGTTCTTC. It codes for CASSLSVKYNEQFF.